This T cell receptor beta chain was recorded in a study of cytomegalovirus exposure and HLA in healthy donors. Some clones are missing from TCRdb's copy, which holds only in-frame ones; the method was immunoSEQ multiplex PCR. Among some 240,000 clones, approximately 86% were seen once, and the ten largest hold 0.95% to 1.5%. Study findings and constraints: Most sequenced TCRs were rare (though some public TCRs occurred in many donors).

On this clone itself: Its antigen is still unknown.

In germline, CDR1 is SEHNR, CDR2 FQNEAQ (reference sequence). The CDR3 covers 15 residues. With 5 bases clipped from V and 4 bases from J, the junction kept 3 bases outside the gene matches. The rearrangement joins TRBV7-9 to TRBJ2-3; 13 bases fit TRBD2. The sequencing input was PBMCs. The clonotype originates from a woman in her 30s in good health and CMV-seropositive. DNA for the CDR3: TGTGCCAGCAGCCCGGGACTAGCGGGACCAGATACGCAGTATTTT. Its protein is CASSPGLAGPDTQYF.